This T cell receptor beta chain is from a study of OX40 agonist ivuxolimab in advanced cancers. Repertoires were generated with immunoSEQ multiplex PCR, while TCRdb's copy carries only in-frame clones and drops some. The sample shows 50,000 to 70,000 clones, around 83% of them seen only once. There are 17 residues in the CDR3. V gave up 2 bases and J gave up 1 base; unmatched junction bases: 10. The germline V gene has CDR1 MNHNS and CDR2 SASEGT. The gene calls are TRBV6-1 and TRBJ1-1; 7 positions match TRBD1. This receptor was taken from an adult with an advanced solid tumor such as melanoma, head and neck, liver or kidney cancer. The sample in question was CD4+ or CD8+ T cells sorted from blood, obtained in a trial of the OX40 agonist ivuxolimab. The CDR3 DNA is TGTGCCAGCAGTGAAAACCGTAGGGGGCGGGAGAACACTGAAGCTTTCTTT. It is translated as CASSENRRGRENTEAFF.